This T cell receptor (beta chain) was found in a study of CD8 T cells in ankylosing spondylitis. The germline CDR1 and CDR2 sequences are MGHRA and YSYEKL. V lost 0 bases and J 4 bases, leaving 9 bases between the germline ends. The CDR3 length is 14 residues. Findings and caveats of the study: Researchers reportedly found disease-linked clones significantly enriched in matched ankylosing spondylitis synovial fluid. Relatively scarce in peripheral blood, disease-linked clones were CD8+. In reactive arthritis synovial fluid and blood, some motif variants had been reported before. There was a TCR beta motif, made of 7 to 9 highly homologous variants, that appeared characteristic of ankylosing spondylitis blood.

This clonotype turned up a few times. Its antigen remains unidentified. Quantitative molecular-barcoded 5'-RACE generated the TCR beta libraries. TCRdb ran MiXCR on the 5' RACE reads and lists one entry per CDR3 protein. The data show about 700,000 distinct CDR3 sequences, around 19% seen once. The gene calls are TRBV4-1 and TRBJ1-2; maybe TRBD1 (5 bases). The sequenced sample consisted of blood, either unsorted or a sorted T cell fraction (not recorded which). The TCR comes from a male donor with ankylosing spondylitis. In DNA form, the CDR3 reads TGCGCCAGCAGCCAAGATTGGGGGAGCTATGGCTACACCTTC. Translated: CASSQDWGSYGYTF.